Listed here are 25 T cell receptor beta chains from one sample, sequenced in a study of regulatory T cells in long-lasting Graves disease (dated by TCRdb to the early 2020s). The time point label here, explained by the study, means: persistent/refractory GD, antithyroid drugs over 5 years with positive TRAb. For both TCR sequencing and RNA sequencing, RNA was extracted from PBMCs using TRIzol. Library preparation was by multiplex PCR. The sequencer was an Illumina HiSeq 4000. CDR3 regions were amplified by Arm-PCR with iRepertoire HTBI primers to construct TCR beta libraries. TCRdb reprocessed the public reads (quality trimming at Q25 with fastp, clone calling with MiXCR) and kept in-frame beta chains. One record per CDR3 amino acid sequence lists the most common genes and DNA. The sample profile shows about 430,000 distinct CDR3 sequences; roughly a fifth of them were found once. The ten largest clones add up to around 15% of the sample.

Sequencing used peripheral blood mononuclear cells (PBMCs), obtained when the disease was refractory, from a patient treated with antithyroid drugs. The receptors here all came from a female donor with Graves disease.

This clonotype was detected only a few times. This chain links TRBV7-8 with TRBJ2-3, with TRBD1 identical over 9 bases. The CDR3 spans 12 residues. V shed 10 bases and J 5 bases; nucleotides not matched to a gene: 4. The germline CDR1 and CDR2 sequences are SGHVS and FQNEAQ. The CDR3 DNA reads TGTGCCACCACAGGGGGCGGAGATACGCAGTATTTT. As protein: CATTGGGDTQYF.

This clonotype appeared a few times. The chain employs TRBV2 and TRBJ2-1, with D possibly called TRBD1 or TRBD2 (5 bases each). Germline CDR1 and CDR2: SNHLY and FYNNEI. The CDR3 has 15 residues. Trimming took off 8 bases at V and 0 bases at J, with 14 bases between the two ends. The CDR3 DNA sequence: TGTGCCAGCCGCCGGGACCAGAGCTCCTACAATGAGCAGTTCTTC. Encoded protein: CASRRDQSSYNEQFF. Full variable domain (outside the CDR3, taken from reference TRBV2 and TRBJ2-1): EPEVTQTPSHQVTQMGQEVILRCVPISNHLYFYWYRQILGQKVEFLVSFYNNEISEKSEIFDDQFSVERPDGSNFTLKIRSTKLEDSAMYFCASRRDQSSYNEQFFGPGTRLTVL.

This clonotype was counted ten times or more. The chain employs TRBV30 and TRBJ2-1; D is ambiguous. V was clipped by 1 base and J by 6 bases, with 7 bases between them. CDR1 is GTSNPN and CDR2 is SVGIG in the germline V gene (reference sequence). CDR3 size: 12 residues. The CDR3 DNA follows: TGTGCCTGGAGTGCCTTGACCAATGAGCAGTTCTTC. It is translated as CAWSALTNEQFF.

The chain recombines TRBV7-9 with TRBJ2-3, with TRBD2 matching over 8 bases. V dropped 3 bases and J dropped 2; count of bases not matched to a gene: 7. CDR3 length equals 16 residues. The V gene's germline CDR1 is SEHNR and CDR2 FQNEAQ (reference sequence). The DNA for the CDR3 is TGTGCCAGCAGCTTTCGAACTAGCGGAATCACAGATACGCAGTATTTT. It translates to CASSFRTSGITDTQYF.

This clonotype was recorded many times. The chain combines TRBV28 with TRBJ2-2; TRBD2 agrees at 7 bases. CDR1 and CDR2 (germline): MDHEN, SYDVKM. Unmatched junction bases numbered 14, after V lost 8 bases and J lost 5 bases. This CDR3 has 16 residues. The CDR3 here is CASRSGGTGWTGELFF. CDR3 nucleotides: TGTGCCAGCCGGTCCGGGGGGACCGGGTGGACCGGGGAGCTGTTTTTT.

In its sample, this clonotype was seen a few times. The J gene is TRBJ1-1, the V gene TRBV5-6; possible D gene TRBD1, 5 bases. CDR1 is SGHDT, CDR2 YYEEEE, per germline. V dropped 0 bases and J dropped 2 bases, with 11 bases sitting between them. The CDR3 length is 15 residues. DNA for the CDR3: TGTGCCAGCAGCTTGGGAGACAGCCGAAACACTGAAGCTTTCTTT. Translating gives CASSLGDSRNTEAFF. Full variable domain (missing parts from reference TRBV5-6 and TRBJ1-1): DAGVTQSPTHLIKTRGQQVTLRCSPKSGHDTVSWYQQALGQGPQFIFQYYEEEERQRGNFPDRFSGHQFPNYSSELNVNALLLGDSALYLCASSLGDSRNTEAFFGQGTRLTVV.

V gene TRBV20-1 combines with J gene TRBJ2-2; D ambiguous. Trimming removed 3 bases from V and 4 bases from J, with 12 bases in between. The CDR3 is 14 residues long. The germline CDR1 and CDR2 sequences are DFQATT and SNEGSKA (reference sequence). The CDR3 DNA follows: TGCAGTGCTAGGTTAGGTCAGTTCACCGGGGAGCTGTTTTTT. Protein product: CSARLGQFTGELFF.

There are many counts of this clonotype. The chain links TRBV29-1 to TRBJ2-7; 9 bases align to TRBD2. The V gene end was trimmed by 4 bases and the J gene end by 4 bases; junction bases not matched to a gene: 8. Germline V gene lookup returns CDR1 SQVTM and CDR2 ANQGSEA. This CDR3 region has 14 residues. CDR3 in DNA: TGCAGCGTTGCTCGTGGTAGCGGGAGTTACGAGCAGTACTTC. Residues: CSVARGSGSYEQYF.

This clonotype was seen ten or more times. The chain employs TRBV11-2 and TRBJ2-5; a possible D gene is TRBD1 (5 bases). The CDR3 sequence is 17 residues long. The ends were cut back, 0 bases at V and 1 base at J, with 15 bases in the middle. Germline CDR1 is SGHAT and CDR2 is FQNNGV. The CDR3 coding sequence is TGTGCCAGCAGCTTAGAGGGGCGTACAGTCTTCCAAGAGACCCAGTACTTC. Amino acid sequence: CASSLEGRTVFQETQYF. The entire variable domain, with the rest obtained from reference TRBV11-2 and TRBJ2-5, is as follows: EAGVAQSPRYKIIEKRQSVAFWCNPISGHATLYWYQQILGQGPKLLIQFQNNGVVDDSQLPKDRFSAERLKGVDSTLKIQPAKLEDSAVYLCASSLEGRTVFQETQYFGPGTRLLVL.

This chain uses TRBV19 with TRBJ1-4; D is possibly TRBD1 (6 bases). V was trimmed by 4 bases and J by 0 bases, leaving 9 bases between them. Germline V gene sequence: CDR1 LNHDA, CDR2 SQIVND (reference sequence). The CDR3 sequence is 15 residues long. CDR3 sequence reads: CASSTGQPTNEKLFF. The CDR3 DNA follows: TGTGCCAGTAGTACGGGACAACCAACTAATGAAAAACTGTTTTTT.

This clonotype was observed at least ten times. The chain has TRBV20-1 and TRBJ2-5; D might be TRBD2 (6 bases). The CDR3 is made up of 13 amino acids. Between the trimmed V and J ends, which lost 7 bases and 5 bases, there was a span of 17 bases. Germline lookup yields CDR1 DFQATT and CDR2 SNEGSKA (reference sequence). In DNA form, the CDR3 reads TGCAGTGAATCGGCCGGGGGTGGGGAGACCCAGTACTTC. It encodes CSESAGGGETQYF.

This clonotype came up many times. The chain is built from TRBV28 and TRBJ1-2, with D possibly matching TRBD1 (6 bases). Trimming cost V 5 bases and J 8 bases, with 15 bases left between them. CDR3 length: 13 amino acids. The V gene's germline CDR1 is MDHEN and CDR2 SYDVKM. DNA of the CDR3: TGTGCCAGCAGTGTTCAGGGGAAGAGGGGCTACACCTTC. Its protein product is CASSVQGKRGYTF.

The chain uses TRBV2 and TRBJ2-2; D is undetermined. Germline assignment: CDR1 SNHLY and CDR2 FYNNEI. The ends were cut back, 4 bases at V and 6 bases at J, with 6 bases in the middle. This CDR3 spans 12 amino acids. The DNA of the CDR3 is TGTGCCAGCAGTGGGGCGGCCGGGGAGCTGTTTTTT. Amino acid sequence: CASSGAAGELFF.

CDR3 loop: CASSQDRASGGYEQYF. CDR3 DNA: TGCGCCAGCAGCCAAGATCGGGCTAGCGGGGGCTACGAGCAGTACTTC. The chain combines TRBV4-1 with TRBJ2-7; 10 bases align to TRBD2. In germline, CDR1 is MGHRA, CDR2 YSYEKL. The CDR3 sequence is 16 residues long. V trimming: 0 bases; J trimming: 3 bases; junction bases outside the gene matches: 5.

This clonotype was detected many times. The chain combines TRBV6-1 with TRBJ2-7, with 8 bases matching TRBD1. CDR1 and CDR2 (germline): MNHNS, SASEGT. V was clipped by 6 bases and J by 1 base; unmatched bases: 5. The CDR3 is 14 amino acids. The CDR3 DNA sequence: TGTGCCAGCAGGCCAGGACAGGGATCCTACGAGCAGTACTTC. The encoded protein is CASRPGQGSYEQYF.

Ten or more counts support this clonotype. The V call is TRBV5-1, the J call TRBJ1-2; perhaps TRBD1 as D (6 bases). The germline CDR1 and CDR2 sequences are SGHRS and YFSETQ. The CDR3 is 13 residues long. V was trimmed by 0 bases and J by 6 bases, leaving 9 bases between them. The CDR3 is CASSLAEGDGYTF. CDR3 DNA sequence: TGCGCCAGCAGCTTGGCGGAGGGGGATGGCTACACCTTC.

The genes are TRBV3-1 and TRBJ2-1, with TRBD2 matching 14 bases. V was pared by 0 bases and J by 0 bases, with 1 base of the junction left unmatched. CDR3 size: 18 residues. Germline loops: CDR1 LGHDT, CDR2 YNNKEL (reference sequence). The CDR3 DNA follows: TGTGCCAGCAGCCAAGAGACTAGCGGGAGGGGCTCCTACAATGAGCAGTTCTTC. Translated: CASSQETSGRGSYNEQFF.

This clonotype was observed a handful of times. The chain couples TRBV7-2 to TRBJ2-5; 8 bases fit TRBD2. J was trimmed by 4 bases and V by 7 bases; bases with no gene match: 20. From germline, CDR1 is SGHTA and CDR2 FQGNSA. The CDR3 runs to 18 residues. The CDR3 reads CASTNPGVAGPRGETQYF. DNA of the CDR3: TGTGCCAGCACCAACCCCGGGGTAGCGGGACCTCGGGGAGAGACCCAGTACTTC.

Ten or more counts support this clonotype. The chain recombines TRBV27 with TRBJ2-3; 10 bases map to TRBD2. The CDR3 consists of 18 residues. With V trimmed by 4 bases and J by 1 base, 11 bases remained unmatched. Germline CDR1 MNHEY, CDR2 SMNVEV (reference sequence). The CDR3 DNA reads as TGTGCCAGCAGTTCGCCACACAAAGCGGGAGGGCGCACAGATACGCAGTATTTT. Its translation: CASSSPHKAGGRTDTQYF.

Ten or more counts support this clonotype. The chain employs TRBV28 and TRBJ1-1, with TRBD1 identical over 7 bases. CDR1 is MDHEN and CDR2 is SYDVKM in the germline V gene. V gave up 4 bases and J gave up 2 bases; unmatched junction bases: 13. The CDR3 has 17 amino acids. The CDR3 loop is CASSSRQGRTENTEAFF. The CDR3 DNA sequence: TGTGCCAGCAGTTCCAGACAGGGTAGGACGGAAAACACTGAAGCTTTCTTT. The full variable domain, its missing parts supplied by reference TRBV28 and TRBJ1-1, is DVKVTQSSRYLVKRTGEKVFLECVQDMDHENMFWYRQDPGLGLRLIYFSYDVKMKEKGDIPEGYSVSREKKERFSLILESASTNQTSMYLCASSSRQGRTENTEAFFGQGTRLTVV.

The chain joins TRBV3-1 to TRBJ2-1, with TRBD2 as a possible D gene (5 bases). CDR3 length equals 14 residues. Germline V gene data show CDR1 as LGHDT and CDR2 as YNNKEL (reference sequence). The ends were cut back, 3 bases at V and 6 bases at J, with 12 bases in the middle. The CDR3 sequence is CASSHLDWTNEQFF. CDR3 sequence (DNA): TGTGCCAGCAGCCACCTGGACTGGACCAATGAGCAGTTCTTC.

Points on this clonotype: A much bigger clone sits one base away, suggesting this may be a read error. The chain recombines TRBV15 with TRBJ1-2; no firm D call. The CDR3 is made up of 14 amino acids. Germline lookup yields CDR1 LNHNV and CDR2 YYDKDF (reference sequence). CDR3 sequence (DNA): TGTGCCACCAGCAGAGGACAAGGGAACTATAGCTACACCTTC. Its translation is CATSRGQGNYSYTF. Combining the CDR3 with reference TRBV15 and TRBJ1-2 gives the whole variable domain DAMVIQNPRYQVTQFGKPVTLSCSQTLNHNVMYWYQQKSSQAPKLLFHYYDKDFNNEADTPDNFQSRRPNTSFCFLDIRSPGLGDTAMYLCATSRGQGNYSYTFGSGTRLTVV.

This clonotype was detected many times. The rearrangement uses TRBV5-1 and TRBJ2-7; maybe TRBD2 (6 bases). The CDR3 has 15 residues. Trimming removed 5 bases from V and 4 bases from J, with 19 bases in between. The V gene's germline CDR1 is SGHRS and CDR2 YFSETQ. CDR3 nucleotide sequence: TGCGCCAGCAGACCTCGTAACAGCGGGCTATACGAGCAGTACTTC. Protein product: CASRPRNSGLYEQYF.

On this clonotype: This may stem from a read error, because a much larger clone lies one nucleotide away. The DNA for the CDR3 is TGTGCCGGCAGCTTCCCCAGCGGGGCTAGCGGGGATAATGAGCAGTTCTTC. This encodes CAGSFPSGASGDNEQFF. The V call is TRBV5-4, the J call TRBJ2-5, with TRBD2 matching 9 bases. The assigned J gene may be wrong: the sequence end matches TRBJ2-1 better. The CDR3 contains 17 residues. Germline lookup yields CDR1 SGHNT and CDR2 YYREEE (reference sequence).

Comments on this clonotype: This may be a read error, as it is one base from a much larger clone. The chain combines TRBV7-2 with TRBJ2-1; either TRBD1 or TRBD2 may supply D (5 bases each). Trimming removed 5 bases from V and 10 bases from J, with 18 bases in between. The CDR3 length is 14 residues. Germline V gene lookup returns CDR1 SGHTA and CDR2 FQGNSA. The CDR3 protein is CASSPALVGPEQFF. The CDR3 nucleotides read TGTGCCAGCAGCCCGGCACTAGTGGGGCCGGAGCAGTTCTTC.